This T cell receptor (beta chain) was captured by sequencing in a study of cytomegalovirus exposure and HLA in healthy donors. Whole-study findings and limits: Researchers reported that a few CMV-associated chains were confirmed in vitro as CMV antigen-specific. Among the most significant clusters, several appeared linked to common viral pathogens in a later analysis.

About this clone: What it binds is unknown.

Germline CDR1 is MRHNA and CDR2 is SNTAGT. The V end lost 6 bases, the J end lost 0 bases, and 8 bases lay between the germline ends. CDR3 size: 13 residues. The study ran its PCR with 60 Vbeta and 13 Jbeta primers. Method: immunoSEQ multiplex PCR; TCRdb's copy keeps in-frame clones and lacks some. The top ten hold roughly 2.5% of the sample, which has about 110,000 clones, roughly 80% seen once. The study sampled nominally healthy donors, though unrecorded immune exposures were likely. This sequence joins TRBV6-4 and TRBJ1-1; D remains ambiguous. Sequencing used PBMCs. The source is a man aged 40-50 years in good health and CMV-seronegative. This CDR3 reads CASSRQLNTEAFF. CDR3 coding DNA: TGTGCCAGCAGCAGGCAACTGAACACTGAAGCTTTCTTT.